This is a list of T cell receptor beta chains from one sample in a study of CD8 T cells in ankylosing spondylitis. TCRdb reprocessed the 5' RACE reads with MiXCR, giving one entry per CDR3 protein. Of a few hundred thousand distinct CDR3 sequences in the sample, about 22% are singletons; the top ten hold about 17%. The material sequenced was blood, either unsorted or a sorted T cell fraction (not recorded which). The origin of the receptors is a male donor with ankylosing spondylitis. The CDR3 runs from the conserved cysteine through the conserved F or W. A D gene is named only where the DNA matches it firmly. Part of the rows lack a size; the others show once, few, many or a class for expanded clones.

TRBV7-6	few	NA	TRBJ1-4	CASSLAGVGQSLEKLFF	TGTGCCAGCAGCTTAGCGGGGGTTGGACAGTCCTTGGAAAAACTGTTTTTT
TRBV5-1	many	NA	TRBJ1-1	CASSHRLGNTEAFF	TGCGCCAGCAGCCACAGGCTCGGGAACACTGAAGCTTTCTTT
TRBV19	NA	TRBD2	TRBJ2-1	CASGLTSGSYNEQFF	TGTGCCAGCGGACTGACTAGCGGGAGCTACAATGAGCAGTTCTTC
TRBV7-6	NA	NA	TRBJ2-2	CASTRFGGHGTPGGELFF	TGTGCCAGCACCCGATTCGGGGGTCATGGGACCCCAGGCGGGGAGCTGTTTTTT
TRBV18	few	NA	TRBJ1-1	CASSPSPRENTEAFF	TGTGCCAGCTCTCCTAGCCCCAGGGAGAACACTGAAGCTTTCTTT
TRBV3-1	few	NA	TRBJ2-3	CASSQGLEATDTQYF	TGTGCCAGCAGCCAAGGGCTGGAGGCCACAGATACGCAGTATTTT
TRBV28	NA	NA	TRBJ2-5	CASSFPTWEETQYF	TGTGCCAGCAGTTTCCCCACATGGGAAGAGACCCAGTACTTC
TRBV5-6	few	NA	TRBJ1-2	CASSQSGYGYTF	TGTGCCAGCAGCCAGTCAGGGTATGGCTACACCTTC
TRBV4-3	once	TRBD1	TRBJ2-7	CASSPSWTGNNEQYF	TGCGCCAGCAGCCCCTCCTGGACAGGGAACAACGAGCAGTACTTC
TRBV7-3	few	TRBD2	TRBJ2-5	CASSKGLAGEETQYF	TGTGCCAGCAGCAAAGGACTAGCGGGAGAAGAGACCCAGTACTTC
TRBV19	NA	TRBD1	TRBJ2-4	CASNPGRDRPKNIQYF	TGTGCCAGTAACCCGGGTAGGGACAGGCCCAAAAACATTCAGTACTTC
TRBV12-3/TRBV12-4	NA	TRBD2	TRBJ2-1	CASSTIGTSGSRPYNEQFF	TGTGCCAGCAGCACCATCGGGACTAGCGGGAGTAGGCCCTACAATGAGCAGTTCTTC
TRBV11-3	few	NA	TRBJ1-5	CASSRNRDTAPHF	TGTGCCAGCAGCCGAAACCGGGACACCGCCCCGCATTTT
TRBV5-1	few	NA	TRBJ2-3	CASNIAGGIGVTDTQYF	TGCGCCAGCAACATCGCTGGGGGAATTGGTGTAACAGATACGCAGTATTTT
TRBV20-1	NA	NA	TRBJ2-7	CSALSGSYEQYF	TGCAGTGCTCTTAGCGGCTCCTACGAGCAGTACTTC
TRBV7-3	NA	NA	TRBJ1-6	CASSLGGAGSPLHF	TGTGCCAGCAGCTTAGGGGGTGCAGGGTCACCCCTCCACTTT
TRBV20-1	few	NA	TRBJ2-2	CSASLRQSGELFF	TGCAGTGCTAGCCTTAGACAGTCCGGGGAGCTGTTTTTT
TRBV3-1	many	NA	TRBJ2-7	CASSRGTAYEQYF	TGTGCCAGCAGCCGGGGCACCGCCTACGAGCAGTACTTC
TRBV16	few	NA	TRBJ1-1	CASSRPGLGGTEAFF	TGTGCCAGCAGCCGACCCGGACTGGGGGGCACTGAAGCTTTCTTT